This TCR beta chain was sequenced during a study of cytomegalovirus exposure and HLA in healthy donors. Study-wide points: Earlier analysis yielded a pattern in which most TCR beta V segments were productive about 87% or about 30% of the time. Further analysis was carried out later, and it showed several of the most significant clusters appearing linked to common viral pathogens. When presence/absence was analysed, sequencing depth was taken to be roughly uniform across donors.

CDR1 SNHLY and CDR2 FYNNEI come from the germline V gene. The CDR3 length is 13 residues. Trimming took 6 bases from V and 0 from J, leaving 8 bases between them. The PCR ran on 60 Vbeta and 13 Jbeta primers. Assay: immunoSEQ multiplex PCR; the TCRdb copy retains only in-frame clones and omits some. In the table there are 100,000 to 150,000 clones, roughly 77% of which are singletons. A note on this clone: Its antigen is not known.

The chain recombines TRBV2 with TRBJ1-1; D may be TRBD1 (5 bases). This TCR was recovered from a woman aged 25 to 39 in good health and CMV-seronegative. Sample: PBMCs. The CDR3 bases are TGTGCCAGCAGATCGACAGTGAACACTGAAGCTTTCTTT. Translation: CASRSTVNTEAFF.